This TCR beta chain was retrieved from a study of cytomegalovirus exposure and HLA in healthy donors (dated by TCRdb to about 2017). Notes on the research overall: An earlier analysis of fewer than 750 of the donors reported about 260 Gb of sequence data and some 110 million unique TCR beta sequences obtained from around 170 million T cells. An early release covering approximately 600 HLA-typed donors comprised around 300 gigabases of sequencing data and approximately 85 million unique TCR sequences. Among the roughly 390 genotyped donors, roughly 80% belonged to the genetic ancestry cluster associated with self-reported Caucasian donors. The study aimed to test whether cataloging public T cell receptors could reveal signatures of past pathogen exposure. The study profiled the T cell repertoires of hundreds of subjects by immunosequencing and related them to cytomegalovirus serostatus. In addition to the first cohort of 650 to 800 subjects, a separate validation cohort of 100 to 150 different subjects was used. The study combined high-throughput TCR immunosequencing, statistical association of individual TCRs with disease status, and machine learning to predict cytomegalovirus infection status. In a later analysis, previously published TCR beta repertoires from 600 to 850 donors were re-analyzed and high-resolution HLA genotyping was added so that TCR occurrence patterns could be studied. In the later analysis, no new phenotypic data were used to find candidate immune exposures; instead, reliance was placed on TCR beta sequences and their occurrence across donors. An earlier analysis of 450 to 750 of the donors used high-throughput TCR beta sequencing to judge whether each TCR beta V gene segment behaved as functional or pseudogenic. Alongside the repertoire data, information on donor age, sex, ethnicity and CMV serostatus was compiled. In a later genetic analysis, genome-wide SNP genotypes for about 65% of the roughly 700 donors were used, and that subset was treated as a discovery cohort. All discovery cohort repertoires had been generated using a single sequencing platform. Both class I and class II loci were covered by HLA typing, at four-digit resolution. Typing coverage varied by locus: about 620-630 donors for A, B, C, DRB1 and DQB1; roughly 520 for DQA1; more than 600 for DPA1; around 450 for DPB1. Roughly 5 DR-DQ haplotypes were handled as single units for association and clustering, since linkage in the cohort was strong. Among 398 genotyped donors of the cohort, an average of roughly 230,000 unique TCR beta nucleotide sequences was sequenced per donor, of which about 19% were non-productive. Points the paper makes about the study in general: Most TCR sequences were seen in very few donors, while some public TCRs were found in many individuals. Most CMV-associated TCR beta chains appeared to be HLA-restricted in a later analysis, and the HLA associations seemed to be driven largely by CMV exposure. A further reported finding was that TCR beta sequences accurately predicted the HLA-A and HLA-B alleles for most subjects in the first cohort. Because HLA typing was missing for some donors at each locus, association tests included only the typed subset. Presence/absence analyses assumed roughly uniform sequencing depth across donors, an assumption that may not hold. A group of highly shared sequence variants was considered likely to be a technical artifact of the sequencing pipeline. A later analysis reported that several top co-occurrence clusters appeared linked to parvovirus B19, influenza, CMV and Epstein-Barr virus. Because the 87-base-pair reads could not distinguish some IMGT-functional V segments, including TRBV6-2 and TRBV6-3, those segments were excluded. A later analysis associated 15,000 or so TCR beta sequences with specific HLA alleles at a false discovery rate of 0.05. The earlier analysis of some 560 of the donors excluded approximately 17 rarely observed V segments, including chromosome 9 orphons, because counts were too low. A few of the identified cytomegalovirus-associated TCR beta chains were confirmed in vitro to be specific for cytomegalovirus antigens. The study gave a list of some 150 TCR beta chains associated with cytomegalovirus. Broadly in line with IMGT annotations, most TCR beta V segments showed up in productive rearrangements about 87% or about 30% of the time in an earlier analysis of under 700 of the donors. Only TCR beta chains were sequenced in this cohort, and the absence of alpha or paired-chain data limited detectable features. In a later analysis, TCR association rates were found to vary across HLA loci, with the most associated TCRs seen for DRB1 alleles and the fewest for HLA-C alleles. Compared with the roughly 700-donor mean, donors in an Asian-associated ancestry cluster had fewer N-insertions in productive TCRs, according to a later genetic analysis. Linkage disequilibrium might explain the correlated functional status among segregating V segments, but an unknown experimental factor could not be ruled out. In a later analysis, HLA-associated TCR beta chains showed more clonal expansion and lower generation probabilities than non-associated chains that were equally common. V-gene and J-gene trimming of TCR beta chains was associated with a missense DCLRE1C variant in a later genetic analysis, and the association was replicated in an independent cohort. For the cohort, immune exposure information was limited to CMV serostatus. According to the authors, the approach could potentially be generalized to other disease states and immunological phenotypes. In both the original and validation cohorts, the classifier was reported to diagnose cytomegalovirus status with high specificity and sensitivity. When HLA alleles, especially DR and DQ, strongly co-occurred, attributing TCR associations to individual alleles was difficult.

The method behind the library was the immunoSEQ multiplex PCR assay. The multiplex PCR relied on a mix of 60 forward primers for TCR Vbeta segments and 13 reverse primers for TCR Jbeta segments. Amplification of the CDR3 region of rearranged TCR beta genes was performed with a multiplex PCR assay on genomic DNA. The Illumina HiSeq System was used to sequence the amplified TCR beta libraries as 87-base-pair reads. In the source study's methods: In a later analysis, 80 million or so unique TCR beta chains were counted across the roughly 670 repertoires, and about 10 million of these chains were shared by at least two donors. To remove PCR and sequencing errors, raw reads were error-corrected and collapsed into unique sequences using a nearest-neighbor algorithm that merged closely related sequences. Alignment of CDR3 sequences to IMGT reference sequences was used to assign V, D and J gene segments. Each retained sequence needed at least a six-nucleotide match to both a V gene segment and a J gene segment. Rearrangements were called productive when the CDR3 lacked stop codons and stayed in frame with V and J; all others were non-productive. CDR3 was defined according to IMGT convention as the region running from the second conserved V-encoded cysteine to the conserved J-encoded phenylalanine. The earlier analysis of approximately 590 of the donors excluded any sequence lacking an unambiguous match to a single V gene segment. In an earlier analysis of 587 of the donors, V segments were called functional above 56.7% productive rearrangements and were called segregating when the between-donor standard deviation exceeded 5%. To diagnose cytomegalovirus status from the catalog of TCR beta chain sequences, a statistical classification framework was built. In a later analysis, V and J genes were assigned by comparing TCR nucleotide sequences against IMGT/GENE-DB human TR gene sequences. A later analysis assigned CDR3 sequences and most-parsimonious VDJ recombination scenarios with the TCRdist pipeline. In a later analysis, every TCR beta chain was defined by the combination of its CDR3 amino acid sequence and its V-gene family, and reads without a unique V-gene family were dropped. A later analysis removed several hundred highly shared, low-generation-probability nucleotide sequences to deal with suspected cross-contamination and a sequencing artifact. In a later analysis, a clonal expansion index for each public chain was calculated from normalized within-repertoire ranks of inferred template counts. In a later analysis, generation probabilities were computed using a VDJ recombination model fitted to out-of-frame rearrangements, and the results were checked against IGoR. In a later analysis, TCR-TCR, TCR-HLA and TCR-CMV co-occurrence was scored with hypergeometric tests, and a repertoire-size bias correction was applied to TCR pairs. A later analysis estimated false discovery rates by permuting HLA or CMV assignments 20 times. In a later analysis, co-occurring TCRs were grouped using DBSCAN, with TCRdist sequence similarity added in when clustering inside HLA-allele-positive subsets. Co-occurrence clustering excluded repertoires with fewer than 30,000 or more than 120,000 public chains, plus five with anomalous nucleotide sharing. This is the immuneACCESS table as TCRdb keeps it, with only in-frame sequences that have V and J called. A part of the clones is gone; compared with another copy, unresolved V genes explain less than half, and the rest is unexplained. That table gives V, J and clone size, and the DNA gave D and trimming. For this sample the table gives 150,000 to 200,000 clones, of which around two thirds were detected only once. The ten largest clones take up 8% to 13% of the sample.

Reading from cysteine to phenylalanine, the CDR3 counts 14 amino acids. The retained sequence is limited to the CDR3, 42 bases, with the frame set at the first base. Via the germline V gene, CDR1 is SGHRS and CDR2 YFSETQ. Germline trimming: 6 bases from V, 4 bases from J; junction bases outside gene matches: 2. To note about this clone: Its antigen has not been determined. Base qualities are not recorded, but no much larger clone differs from it by a single base.

In total, 500 to 700 healthy bone marrow donors made up the cohort. All cohort members were sampled while nominally healthy, although unrecorded immune exposures were likely present. The donor tested CMV seropositive, placing the donor among the approximately 310 seropositive members of the cohort. Each donor provided a peripheral blood sample, and peripheral blood mononuclear cells were used for TCR beta sequencing. The Qiagen DNeasy Blood Extraction Kit was used to extract genomic DNA from the blood cell samples. The sequence was collected from a man younger than 45 in good health and CMV-seropositive. The chain couples TRBV5-1 to TRBJ2-1; 12 of the junction bases match TRBD2. The sequencing sample was made of PBMCs. CDR3 loop: CASKGLAGYNEQFF. The nucleotide sequence is given as TGCGCCAGCAAAGGACTAGCGGGGTACAATGAGCAGTTCTTC. The reference TRBV5-1 and TRBJ2-1 proteins fill in what lies around the CDR3, so the full variable domain reads KAGVTQTPRYLIKTRGQQVTLSCSPISGHRSVSWYQQTPGQGLQFLFEYFSETQRNKGNFPGRFSGRQFSNSRSEMNVSTLELGDSALYLCASKGLAGYNEQFFGPGTRLTVL.